The 5 T cell receptor beta chains listed next were all sequenced from one sample in a study of T cell responses to AZD1222 COVID-19 vaccine. Assay used: immunoSEQ multiplex PCR; TCRdb lists only in-frame clones, some missing. The sample holds 110,000 or so clones, roughly 90% seen once. Material: peripheral blood, obtained 28 days after the second AZD1222 dose. All receptors derive from an adult who received the AZD1222 COVID-19 vaccine.

The chain links TRBV28 to TRBJ1-4; 7 positions agree with TRBD1. The V gene's germline CDR1 is MDHEN and CDR2 SYDVKM. The ends lost 5 bases at V and 0 bases at J; junction bases unmatched: 6. The CDR3 is made up of 16 amino acids. The CDR3 protein is CASSPTGVATNEKLFF. As DNA, the CDR3 is TGTGCCAGCAGTCCAACAGGGGTTGCAACTAATGAAAAACTGTTTTTT.

The chain links TRBV19 to TRBJ2-3; D uncertain. The CDR3 runs to 14 residues. V was shortened by 4 bases and J by 2 bases, with 10 bases between the two germline ends. Per the germline V gene, CDR1 is LNHDA and CDR2 is SQIVND (reference sequence). In nucleotides, the CDR3 is TGTGCCAGTAGTACGGACCAATCCACAGATACGCAGTATTTT. Protein sequence: CASSTDQSTDTQYF.

The chain recombines TRBV5-1 with TRBJ1-1; TRBD1 matches at 7 bases. V shed 2 bases and J 3 bases; nucleotides not matched to a gene: 1. CDR3 length: 13 residues. Germline CDR1 reads SGHRS; CDR2 reads YFSETQ. The CDR3 sequence is CASSLGQDTEAFF. In nucleotides, the CDR3 is TGCGCCAGCAGCTTAGGACAGGACACTGAAGCTTTCTTT.

The V and J genes are TRBV7-9 and TRBJ2-7; D gene ambiguous. The V gene's germline CDR1 is SEHNR and CDR2 FQNEAQ (reference sequence). Trimming pared 5 bases from V and 5 bases from J, leaving 13 bases between. The CDR3 covers 13 residues. The CDR3 is CASSPASRNEQYF. The CDR3 DNA reads as TGTGCCAGCAGCCCAGCCTCCAGGAACGAGCAGTACTTC.

The gene calls are TRBV6-4 and TRBJ2-6; D uncertain. V was trimmed by 3 bases and J by 0 bases, leaving 15 bases between them. Per the germline V gene, CDR1 is MRHNA and CDR2 is SNTAGT. This CDR3 has 18 amino acids. The CDR3 DNA reads TGTGCCAGCAGTGATTCTGCACAGCTTACCTCTGGGGCCAACGTCCTGACTTTC. As protein: CASSDSAQLTSGANVLTF.